This T cell receptor (beta chain) appears in the sequencing data of a study of T-cell memory formation after mild COVID-19. Regarding the study as a whole: Day 15 to 85 contractors were CD4/CD8 balanced; later expanders leaned CD4+. Confirmation of SARS-CoV-2 specificity was lacking for second-wave clones peaking day 37. Cross-reactive memory seemingly joined, as some responding clones were found in pre-infection memory. CD4+ contracting clones were found mainly in CM and EM, and CD8+ ones in EMRA.

Note on this clonotype: Its antigen remains unidentified.

TCRdb redid the calling of the 5' RACE reads with MiXCR, one entry per CDR3 protein. The profile shows about 400,000 distinct CDR3 sequences, roughly 18% of them singletons. In germline, CDR1 is MNHNS, CDR2 SASEGT. V lost 2 bases and J lost 4, with 14 bases in between. This CDR3 region has 15 residues. The source is a man between 18 and 29 years old who had mild COVID-19 (a few samples of this study predate the infection). Cell type and time point are not known. This rearrangement joins TRBV6-1 to TRBJ1-2; D is uncertain. Material for sequencing was PBMCs or a T cell subset sorted from them (not recorded which). The CDR3 DNA follows: TGTGCCAGCAGTGAACAATCGACGCCCGCCTATGGCTACACCTTC. Translated: CASSEQSTPAYGYTF.